Reported below is one T cell receptor gamma chain. Its antigen specificity is not known. Per-base qualities were not stored, and no clone one base away is much larger. Genomic DNA was extracted with the QIAamp DNA FFPE tissue kit from ten 5-um FFPE scrolls per case. Classification of coeliac disease based on the TCR repertoire was tested using fully anonymised formalin-fixed paraffin-embedded duodenal biopsies that were surplus to diagnostic needs. The controls had no clinical or histological suspicion of coeliac disease and had upper endoscopy for reflux, dyspepsia or gastritis. Clipping removes 8 bases from V and 10 bases from J, with 21 as the unmatched junction base count. From the cysteine through the phenylalanine, the CDR3 covers 15 amino acids. Only the CDR3 DNA is retained, 45 bases long and in frame from the first base. This entry comes from a study of intestinal T cells in coeliac disease (dated by TCRdb to 2019 to 2021). Notes on the research overall: Coeliac patients were much younger than controls, with mean ages of around 15 versus 50 years in the TRG cohort. The TCR-delta (TRD) cohort included duodenal biopsies from approximately 11 coeliac disease patients and approximately 11 non-coeliac controls. Duodenal biopsies from around 33 coeliac disease patients and over 20 non-coeliac controls made up a second, larger TCR-gamma (TRG) cohort. Broader findings and caveats from the paper: Repeated CDR3 amino acid sequences could not be distinguished from PCR duplicates in the analysis. TRG clustering correctly classified most of the 54 biopsies (roughly 94%), with a reported leave-one-out accuracy of around 90%. In training, clustering based on TRD kmers put every one of the 22 biopsies in the right class, and the leave-one-out accuracy was reported as 91%. A significant age difference was observed between coeliac and control groups, although significant classification was not yielded by an age-split analysis. FFPE-derived DNA was found to be relatively degraded, and loss of a proportion of TCR sequences in each sample was likely caused by this degradation.

The library was produced with multiplex PCR. TCRdb names Ion Torrent PGM as the instrument used. TRG repertoires were amplified from approximately 0.2 ug of biopsy DNA using the LymphoTrack kit, whose primers carry Illumina adapters. After purification with AMPure XP beads and quantification on a 2100 Bioanalyzer, the TRG amplicons were pooled in equimolar amounts. Sequencing of TRG libraries was performed on an Ion PGM instrument. On the authors' methods: FastX removed reads in which more than 10% of nucleotides fell below the per-patient third-quartile quality score. Alignment of reads was performed with IMGT/HighV-QUEST so that V, D and J genes were assigned, CDR3 regions were identified and functionality was assessed. Sequences were converted to amino acids, and every sequence predicted to be non-functional was removed. CDR3s were split into kmers, with and without positional annotation; kmer frequencies underwent PCA, and samples were clustered using all 1023 combinations of PCs 1-10. Classification was validated by leave-one-out cross-validation, re-optimising parameters on the remaining samples each time. Shannon diversity was computed with the vegan R package from repeated random subsamples equal to the lowest read count. TCRdb reran clone calling on the public reads with CATT; rows sharing one DNA sequence were then combined. What appears here as the V and J calls and clone size reflects TCRdb's work, not the paper's. The sample has roughly 1,000 gamma-chain clones on record, around 51% of them singletons. The top ten hold 30% to 35% of the sample.

The chain was built from TRGV10 and TRGJ1 or TRGJ2. TRGV10 carries the ORF label, with uncertain function. The sequenced sample was a duodenal biopsy. This TCR derives from a human donor who served as a control with a normal duodenal biopsy, not a healthy volunteer. The nucleotide sequence is given as TGTGCTGCGTGGGTCCCCCTTGGGTTTATTATAAAGAAACTCTTT. The translation is CAAWVPLGFIIKKLF.